A selection of T cell receptor beta chains follows, all from one sample in a study of T cell responses to AZD1222 COVID-19 vaccine. The assay was immunoSEQ multiplex PCR, and TCRdb's table has in-frame clones only and misses some. Among some 130,000 clones listed, about nine tenths were seen once. Material: peripheral blood, obtained on day 0 of AZD1222 vaccination. The receptors derive from an adult in good health. Each CDR3 is given with its conserved first and last residue. Each record gives: D gene, J gene, V gene, clone size, CDR3 DNA, CDR3 protein. A D gene is named only where the DNA matches it firmly. Clone size is not always given. Where it is, it says once, few, many or a class for expanded clones.

d_gene: .
j_gene: TRBJ2-2
v_gene: TRBV6-4
abundance: .
CDR3nt: TGTGCCAGCAGCCAACGAGCCCCCGGGGAGCTGTTTTTT
CDR3aa: CASSQRAPGELFF

d_gene: TRBD1
j_gene: TRBJ1-5
v_gene: TRBV7-9
abundance: .
CDR3nt: TGTGCCAGCGGGACACAGGGGGCTAGCAATCAGCCCCAGCATTTT
CDR3aa: CASGTQGASNQPQHF

d_gene: .
j_gene: TRBJ1-5
v_gene: TRBV27
abundance: .
CDR3nt: TGTGCCAGCAAGGAGGGGCTGGCCAATCAGCCCCAGCATTTT
CDR3aa: CASKEGLANQPQHF

d_gene: .
j_gene: TRBJ2-1
v_gene: TRBV28
abundance: once
CDR3nt: TGTGCCAGCAGTTTAAGGTACAGCGCGTACAATGAGCAGTTCTTC
CDR3aa: CASSLRYSAYNEQFF

d_gene: TRBD1
j_gene: TRBJ1-6
v_gene: TRBV30
abundance: .
CDR3nt: TGTGCCTGGAGAGGGACAGATAATTCACCCCTCCACTTT
CDR3aa: CAWRGTDNSPLHF

d_gene: TRBD2
j_gene: TRBJ2-1
v_gene: TRBV4-3
abundance: .
CDR3nt: TGCGCCAGCAGTATGCAAGCGGGGGGAGTCCACAATGAGCAGTTCTTC
CDR3aa: CASSMQAGGVHNEQFF

d_gene: TRBD1
j_gene: TRBJ1-5
v_gene: TRBV4-3
abundance: .
CDR3nt: TGCGCCAGCAGCCAGGGAGCCGGGACAGGGGATCAGCCCCAGCATTTT
CDR3aa: CASSQGAGTGDQPQHF

d_gene: .
j_gene: TRBJ2-1
v_gene: TRBV3-1/TRBV3-2
abundance: .
CDR3nt: TGTGCCAGCAGCCAAGAAGACTATACCTCCTACAATGAGCAGTTCTTC
CDR3aa: CASSQEDYTSYNEQFF

d_gene: .
j_gene: TRBJ1-4
v_gene: TRBV5-5
abundance: .
CDR3nt: TGTGCCAGCAGCTACGCCCCAACTAATGAAAAACTGTTTTTT
CDR3aa: CASSYAPTNEKLFF

d_gene: .
j_gene: TRBJ2-3
v_gene: TRBV6-5
abundance: many
CDR3nt: TGTGCCAGCACGCAGGCTACATATAATACGCAGTATTTT
CDR3aa: CASTQATYNTQYF

d_gene: .
j_gene: TRBJ2-5
v_gene: TRBV7-9
abundance: .
CDR3nt: TGTGCCAGCAGCTTAGCAGGGGAGACCCAGTACTTC
CDR3aa: CASSLAGETQYF

d_gene: .
j_gene: TRBJ1-2
v_gene: TRBV19
abundance: .
CDR3nt: TGTGCCAGTATCAGCCCCGGGCGGTCCTATGGCTACACCTTC
CDR3aa: CASISPGRSYGYTF

d_gene: .
j_gene: TRBJ1-3
v_gene: TRBV30
abundance: .
CDR3nt: TGTGCCTGGAACCAACCGGGACACTTTATAAGAAACACCATATATTTT
CDR3aa: CAWNQPGHFIRNTIYF

d_gene: .
j_gene: TRBJ1-1
v_gene: TRBV29-1
abundance: .
CDR3nt: TGCAGCGCCGTGGCCTCGAACACTGAAGCTTTCTTT
CDR3aa: CSAVASNTEAFF

d_gene: .
j_gene: TRBJ2-2
v_gene: TRBV11-3
abundance: .
CDR3nt: TGTGCCAGCAGCTCCTGGGACATTAACACCGGGGAGCTGTTTTTT
CDR3aa: CASSSWDINTGELFF

d_gene: .
j_gene: TRBJ1-2
v_gene: TRBV4-1
abundance: .
CDR3nt: TGCGCCAGCAGCCAAGCAGGGTATGGCTACACCTTC
CDR3aa: CASSQAGYGYTF

d_gene: TRBD1
j_gene: TRBJ1-5
v_gene: TRBV18
abundance: .
CDR3nt: TGTGCCAGCTCACCGGACAGGGGGCGAGGGCAGCCCCAGCATTTT
CDR3aa: CASSPDRGRGQPQHF

d_gene: TRBD1
j_gene: TRBJ1-1
v_gene: TRBV18
abundance: .
CDR3nt: TGTGCCAGCTCACTAGGGACAGGGGGCACTGAAGCTTTCTTT
CDR3aa: CASSLGTGGTEAFF

d_gene: TRBD2
j_gene: TRBJ2-7
v_gene: TRBV6-5
abundance: .
CDR3nt: TGTGCCAGCAGACCAGCTAGCGGGGGCTCCTACGAGCAGTACTTC
CDR3aa: CASRPASGGSYEQYF

d_gene: .
j_gene: TRBJ1-4
v_gene: TRBV18
abundance: .
CDR3nt: TGTGCCAGCTCACCACTGTATGGGGCCCGCCAAATTACCGCAACTAATGAAAAACTGTTTTTT
CDR3aa: CASSPLYGARQITATNEKLFF

d_gene: .
j_gene: TRBJ2-5
v_gene: TRBV10-1
abundance: .
CDR3nt: TGCGCCAGCAGTGGAGGGTTCACGGGCGAGACCCAGTACTTC
CDR3aa: CASSGGFTGETQYF

d_gene: .
j_gene: TRBJ2-1
v_gene: TRBV27
abundance: .
CDR3nt: TGTGCCAGCAGTTTATCGGCGGGGTCGGGTTACAATGAGCAGTTCTTC
CDR3aa: CASSLSAGSGYNEQFF

d_gene: .
j_gene: TRBJ2-6
v_gene: TRBV7-3
abundance: .
CDR3nt: TGTGCCAGCAGCTTAATTGGGACTGCGAGCTCTGGGGCCAACGTCCTGACTTTC
CDR3aa: CASSLIGTASSGANVLTF

d_gene: .
j_gene: TRBJ1-2
v_gene: TRBV4-3
abundance: .
CDR3nt: TGCGCCAGCAGCCAAGATTGGGGGGTGAACTATGGCTACACCTTC
CDR3aa: CASSQDWGVNYGYTF

d_gene: .
j_gene: TRBJ2-1
v_gene: TRBV7-2
abundance: .
CDR3nt: TGTGCCAGCAGCCCAGGCGGTTCTCACAATGAGCAGTTCTTC
CDR3aa: CASSPGGSHNEQFF

d_gene: .
j_gene: TRBJ2-2
v_gene: TRBV5-1
abundance: .
CDR3nt: TGCGCCAGCAGCTTGGACATTTTCAACACCGGGGAGCTGTTTTTT
CDR3aa: CASSLDIFNTGELFF

d_gene: TRBD1
j_gene: TRBJ1-5
v_gene: TRBV2
abundance: .
CDR3nt: TGTGCCAGCTGGGGGGGACGCGGAGGGGGCGGTCAGCCCCAGCATTTT
CDR3aa: CASWGGRGGGGQPQHF

d_gene: .
j_gene: TRBJ1-1
v_gene: TRBV18
abundance: once
CDR3nt: TGTGCCAGCTCACCCAGGGATTTGAACACTGAAGCTTTCTTT
CDR3aa: CASSPRDLNTEAFF

d_gene: .
j_gene: TRBJ2-5
v_gene: TRBV27
abundance: .
CDR3nt: TGTGCCAGCAGTCATCGGTGGACCCAAGAGACCCAGTACTTC
CDR3aa: CASSHRWTQETQYF

d_gene: TRBD1
j_gene: TRBJ1-2
v_gene: TRBV19
abundance: .
CDR3nt: TGTGCCAGTAGTCTGAAACCGGGACAGGGTTTCCGGTATGGCTACACCTTC
CDR3aa: CASSLKPGQGFRYGYTF

d_gene: .
j_gene: TRBJ2-7
v_gene: TRBV24-1
abundance: few
CDR3nt: TGTGCCACCAGTGGGGATACCTACGAGCAGTACTTC
CDR3aa: CATSGDTYEQYF

d_gene: .
j_gene: TRBJ2-1
v_gene: TRBV7-8
abundance: .
CDR3nt: TGTGCCAGCACCCTATCTCCGGGACGGGTAGTCTACAATGAGCAGTTCTTC
CDR3aa: CASTLSPGRVVYNEQFF

d_gene: TRBD1
j_gene: TRBJ1-5
v_gene: TRBV4-1
abundance: .
CDR3nt: TGCGCCAGCAGCCAAACCACAGGGGCCCGGGAACAGCCCCAGCATTTT
CDR3aa: CASSQTTGAREQPQHF

d_gene: .
j_gene: TRBJ1-5
v_gene: TRBV18
abundance: .
CDR3nt: TGTGCCAGCTCACCTTTGGGGACCCATAGCAATCAGCCCCAGCATTTT
CDR3aa: CASSPLGTHSNQPQHF

d_gene: .
j_gene: TRBJ1-3
v_gene: TRBV12-3/TRBV12-4
abundance: .
CDR3nt: TGTGCCAGCAGTTTGGGACCTGGAAACACCATATATTTT
CDR3aa: CASSLGPGNTIYF

d_gene: .
j_gene: TRBJ1-2
v_gene: TRBV29-1
abundance: .
CDR3nt: TGCAGCGTTGAAGAGGACTATGGCTACACCTTC
CDR3aa: CSVEEDYGYTF

d_gene: .
j_gene: TRBJ2-1
v_gene: TRBV6-5
abundance: .
CDR3nt: TGTGCCAGCAGTTACTCTAGCCTAGTTATTGGTGAGCAGTTCTTC
CDR3aa: CASSYSSLVIGEQFF